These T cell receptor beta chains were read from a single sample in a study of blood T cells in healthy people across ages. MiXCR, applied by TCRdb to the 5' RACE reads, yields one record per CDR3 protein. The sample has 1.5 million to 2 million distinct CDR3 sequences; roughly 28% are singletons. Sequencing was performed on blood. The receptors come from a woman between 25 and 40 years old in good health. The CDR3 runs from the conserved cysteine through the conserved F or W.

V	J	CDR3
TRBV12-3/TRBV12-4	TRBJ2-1	CASSFPLAGGPNEQFF
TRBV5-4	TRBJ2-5	CASSHGTATQETQYF
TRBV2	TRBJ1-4	CASSEGDSGDKDEKLFF
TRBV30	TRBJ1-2	CAWSVLGGNYGYTF
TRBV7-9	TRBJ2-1	CASSLVQPSGGNEQFF
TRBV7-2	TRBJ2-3	CASSLVGSRTDTQYF
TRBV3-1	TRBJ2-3	CASSQGLAEFTDTQYF
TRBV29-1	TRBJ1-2	CSVEMPGQVFYGYTF
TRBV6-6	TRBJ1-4	CASSYEGGLEEKLFF
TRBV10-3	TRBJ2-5	CAISGTSGRQETQYF
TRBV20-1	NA	CSARGGGSSYNEQYF
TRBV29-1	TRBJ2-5	CSVQRGGQETQYF
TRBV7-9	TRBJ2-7	CASSRDGNDYEQYF
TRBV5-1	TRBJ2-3	CASSLGTGQVTDTQYF
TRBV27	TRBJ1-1	CASSRTAFTGTEAFF
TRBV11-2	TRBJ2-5	CASSLVWVPQETQYF
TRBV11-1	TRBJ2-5	CASSPKTDRRFGSETQYF
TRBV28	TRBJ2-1	CASSFKGVGYNEQFF
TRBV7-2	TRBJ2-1	CASSLGGAGNNEQFF
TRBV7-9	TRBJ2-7	CANSFGNYEQYF
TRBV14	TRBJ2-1	CASSQVGLGLNPFF
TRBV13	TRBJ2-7	CASSSADRGLLYEQYF
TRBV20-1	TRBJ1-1	CSANEPGRGNTEAFF
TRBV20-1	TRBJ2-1	CSARAPAGFSHEQFF
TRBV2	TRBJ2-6	CASSGNRGPGANVLTF
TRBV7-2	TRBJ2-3	CASSLALAGAGTQYF
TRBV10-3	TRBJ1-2	CAISGRESSGGYTF
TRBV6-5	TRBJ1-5	CASSFGRRQPQHF